Following are 7 T cell receptor beta chains from one sample sequenced in a study of T cell changes during pregnancy in multiple sclerosis. Clones were read by immunoSEQ multiplex PCR, and TCRdb kept only the in-frame ones, dropping some. Among under 65,000 clones listed, roughly 92% were seen once. The input for sequencing was peripheral blood, taken in the second trimester of pregnancy. The receptors come from a female donor with multiple sclerosis, enrolled in a pregnancy study.

This clone appeared once. One end of the junction varies from germline; a read error may be responsible. V usage is TRBV5-1 and J usage is TRBJ2-7; 12 positions match TRBD2. There are 15 residues in the CDR3. Per germline, CDR1 SGHRS and CDR2 YFSETQ. The CDR3 nucleotides are TGCGCCAGCAGCTTGGATCTAGCGGGAGGGGCCCCGTCGAACTTC. Translation gives CASSLDLAGGAPSNF.

V is TRBV7-9 and J is TRBJ1-1, with 7 nucleotides matching TRBD1. V lost 5 bases to trimming and J lost 0 bases; unmatched junction nucleotides: 3. The CDR3 totals 14 residues. From germline, CDR1 is SEHNR and CDR2 FQNEAQ (reference sequence). The CDR3 region is CASSADRMNTEAFF. DNA of the CDR3: TGTGCCAGCAGCGCGGACAGGATGAACACTGAAGCTTTCTTT.

V and J are TRBV9 and TRBJ1-6, with D maybe TRBD1 (6 bases). CDR1 and CDR2 (germline): SGDLS, YYNGEE. The CDR3 extends over 16 amino acids. V gave up 4 bases and J gave up 10 bases, with 21 bases separating them. The CDR3 nucleotides read TGTGCCAGCAGCACGGGGGGGGGAGTTACAGGGTCACCCCTCCACTTT. Translated, it gives CASSTGGGVTGSPLHF.

The rearrangement uses TRBV29-1 and TRBJ2-1, with TRBD2 matching over 10 bases. The CDR3 has 16 amino acids. Germline CDR1 and CDR2: SQVTM and ANQGSEA. The junction had 11 bases not matched to a gene; V was cut back by 1 base and J by 8 bases. The CDR3 DNA sequence: TGCAGCGTTGAAGGGCTAGCGGGAGTCAACGTCGATGAGCAGTTCTTC. Translating it yields CSVEGLAGVNVDEQFF.

This clone was seen once. V usage is TRBV5-4 and J usage is TRBJ2-1; 8 bases fit TRBD1. The length of the CDR3 is 15 residues. V was clipped by 0 bases and J by 8 bases; unmatched bases: 7. CDR1 SGHNT and CDR2 YYREEE come from the germline V gene (reference sequence). The CDR3 loop reads CASSLGFQGADEQFF. Written as DNA, the CDR3 is TGTGCCAGCAGCTTGGGGTTCCAGGGGGCCGATGAGCAGTTCTTC.

Here the CDR3 DNA reads TGTGCCAGCAGCCGTACCGGGACAGCTATTCAAGAGACCCAGTACTTC. This sequence encodes CASSRTGTAIQETQYF. This chain uses TRBV27 with TRBJ2-5; 7 bases agree with TRBD1. Looked up from germline, CDR1 is MNHEY and CDR2 is SMNVEV (reference sequence). This CDR3 has 16 residues. V lost 6 bases to trimming and J lost 2 bases; unmatched junction nucleotides: 12.

The CDR3 DNA follows: TGTGCCAGCAGTGTTAGCGGGGTAACACAAGAGACCCAGTACTTC. This sequence encodes CASSVSGVTQETQYF. This chain links TRBV25-1 with TRBJ2-5, with 8 positions matching TRBD2. The germline CDR1 and CDR2 sequences are MGHDK and SYGVNS. The CDR3 runs 15 residues. Trimming cost V 4 bases and J 2 bases; bases outside gene matches: 6.